The rows below give T cell receptor beta chains drawn from one sample of a study of CD8 T cells in ankylosing spondylitis. One entry per CDR3 protein, called by TCRdb with MiXCR from the 5' RACE reads. The table records 85,000 to 100,000 distinct CDR3 sequences, about 8.1% of them present only once. Sequencing was done on a sample of blood, either unsorted or a sorted T cell fraction (not recorded which). Receptors were obtained from a male donor with ankylosing spondylitis or in good health (not recorded which). Both conserved end residues are part of each CDR3. A D gene is named only where the DNA matches it firmly. Some rows mark clone size as missing; the rest say once, few, many or name a class of expanded clone.

j_gene: TRBJ2-7
d_gene: NA
v_gene: TRBV30
abundance: few
CDR3aa: CAWSTGTYEQYF
CDR3nt: TGTGCCTGGAGTACGGGGACCTACGAGCAGTACTTC

j_gene: TRBJ2-5
d_gene: TRBD2
v_gene: TRBV5-1
abundance: many
CDR3aa: CASSLEGTSWGQETQYF
CDR3nt: TGCGCCAGCAGCTTGGAGGGGACTAGTTGGGGGCAAGAGACCCAGTACTTC

j_gene: TRBJ2-3
d_gene: NA
v_gene: TRBV11-3
abundance: NA
CDR3aa: CASSSTGSGGTQYF
CDR3nt: TGTGCCAGCAGCTCAACAGGCTCCGGGGGTACGCAGTATTTT

j_gene: TRBJ1-5
d_gene: NA
v_gene: TRBV30
abundance: many
CDR3aa: CAWSVSDTVNQPQHF
CDR3nt: TGTGCCTGGAGTGTATCGGACACAGTGAATCAGCCCCAGCATTTT

j_gene: TRBJ2-1
d_gene: TRBD1
v_gene: TRBV5-1
abundance: many
CDR3aa: CASSQRGQGSRNEQFF
CDR3nt: TGCGCCAGCAGCCAAAGGGGACAGGGAAGTCGCAATGAGCAGTTCTTC

j_gene: TRBJ2-2
d_gene: NA
v_gene: TRBV18
abundance: many
CDR3aa: CASTVENTGELFF
CDR3nt: TGTGCCAGCACCGTCGAAAACACCGGGGAGCTGTTTTTT

j_gene: TRBJ1-1
d_gene: NA
v_gene: TRBV28
abundance: many
CDR3aa: CASSIPNLRNTEAFF
CDR3nt: TGTGCCAGCAGTATCCCTAACCTGAGGAACACTGAAGCTTTCTTT

j_gene: TRBJ2-5
d_gene: TRBD2
v_gene: TRBV18
abundance: few
CDR3aa: CASSPPGFRLADQETQYF
CDR3nt: TGTGCCAGCTCACCACCAGGTTTCCGTCTAGCGGACCAAGAGACCCAGTACTTC

j_gene: TRBJ2-1
d_gene: NA
v_gene: TRBV14
abundance: few
CDR3aa: CASSLLSEGVRQFF
CDR3nt: TGTGCCAGCAGCCTCCTAAGTGAAGGGGTCAGGCAGTTCTTC

j_gene: TRBJ1-5
d_gene: NA
v_gene: TRBV5-5
abundance: many
CDR3aa: CASSLWGLRQPQHF
CDR3nt: TGTGCCAGCAGCTTGTGGGGGCTGAGGCAGCCCCAGCATTTT

j_gene: TRBJ2-3
d_gene: NA
v_gene: TRBV5-1
abundance: many
CDR3aa: CASSLWGETDTQYF
CDR3nt: TGCGCCAGCAGCTTGTGGGGGGAAACAGATACGCAGTATTTT

j_gene: TRBJ2-5
d_gene: TRBD1
v_gene: TRBV29-1
abundance: few
CDR3aa: CSVRPGQQETQYF
CDR3nt: TGCAGCGTTCGGCCGGGACAGCAAGAGACCCAGTACTTC

j_gene: TRBJ1-5
d_gene: NA
v_gene: TRBV20-1
abundance: many
CDR3aa: CSAGGGLTADNQPQHF
CDR3nt: TGCAGTGCCGGGGGCGGTCTTACAGCAGACAATCAGCCCCAGCATTTT

j_gene: TRBJ1-2
d_gene: NA
v_gene: TRBV7-2
abundance: many
CDR3aa: CASSPTARSYTF
CDR3nt: TGTGCCAGCAGCCCCACAGCTCGGAGCTACACCTTC

j_gene: TRBJ2-7
d_gene: NA
v_gene: TRBV29-1
abundance: many
CDR3aa: CSVEEGPYSYEQYF
CDR3nt: TGCAGCGTTGAAGAGGGTCCGTACAGCTACGAGCAGTACTTC

j_gene: TRBJ2-3
d_gene: TRBD2
v_gene: TRBV5-1
abundance: many
CDR3aa: CASSPQGTSGSTDTQYF
CDR3nt: TGCGCCAGCAGCCCCCAAGGGACTAGCGGAAGCACAGATACGCAGTATTTT

j_gene: TRBJ2-3
d_gene: NA
v_gene: TRBV28
abundance: NA
CDR3aa: CATQGGGFTDTQYF
CDR3nt: TGTGCCACCCAGGGGGGGGGGTTCACAGATACGCAGTATTTT

j_gene: TRBJ2-6
d_gene: NA
v_gene: TRBV27
abundance: NA
CDR3aa: CASSLRFGANVLTF
CDR3nt: TGTGCCAGCAGTTTACGCTTCGGGGCCAACGTCCTGACTTTC

j_gene: TRBJ2-1
d_gene: NA
v_gene: TRBV11-1
abundance: few
CDR3aa: CASSFPSVPRGPYNEQFF
CDR3nt: TGTGCCAGCAGCTTCCCGTCAGTACCGCGGGGGCCCTACAATGAGCAGTTCTTC

j_gene: TRBJ1-1
d_gene: TRBD1
v_gene: TRBV29-1
abundance: many
CDR3aa: CSVVGTGVRNTEAFF
CDR3nt: TGCAGCGTTGTAGGGACAGGGGTGAGGAACACTGAAGCTTTCTTT

j_gene: TRBJ2-3
d_gene: NA
v_gene: TRBV6-1
abundance: NA
CDR3aa: CASRALGEGDTQYF
CDR3nt: TGTGCCAGCAGAGCCTTAGGAGAGGGAGATACGCAGTATTTT

j_gene: TRBJ2-3
d_gene: TRBD1
v_gene: TRBV5-1
abundance: many
CDR3aa: CASSFTGGDTQYF
CDR3nt: TGCGCCAGCAGCTTTACAGGGGGAGATACGCAGTATTTT

j_gene: TRBJ2-3
d_gene: TRBD2
v_gene: TRBV4-1
abundance: few
CDR3aa: CASSQNGGAPDTQYF
CDR3nt: TGCGCCAGCAGCCAAAACGGGGGGGCCCCAGATACGCAGTATTTT

j_gene: TRBJ2-1
d_gene: TRBD1
v_gene: TRBV7-8
abundance: many
CDR3aa: CASSRDRALTNEQFF
CDR3nt: TGTGCCAGCAGCCGAGACAGGGCCCTCACGAATGAGCAGTTCTTC

j_gene: TRBJ2-7
d_gene: TRBD2
v_gene: TRBV23-1
abundance: many
CDR3aa: CASSPLAGPSSYEQYF
CDR3nt: TGCGCCAGCAGTCCCCTAGCGGGGCCATCCTCCTACGAGCAGTACTTC

j_gene: TRBJ2-1
d_gene: TRBD2
v_gene: TRBV20-1
abundance: many
CDR3aa: CSADLRTSNEQFF
CDR3nt: TGCAGTGCTGACCTAAGGACTAGCAATGAGCAGTTCTTC

j_gene: TRBJ1-1
d_gene: TRBD1
v_gene: TRBV12-3/TRBV12-4
abundance: many
CDR3aa: CASRPDRAEAFF
CDR3nt: TGTGCCAGCAGACCAGACAGGGCGGAAGCTTTCTTT

j_gene: TRBJ1-1
d_gene: TRBD1
v_gene: TRBV20-1
abundance: many
CDR3aa: CSAEDRRTEAFF
CDR3nt: TGCAGTGCGGAGGACAGGCGGACTGAAGCTTTCTTT

j_gene: TRBJ1-2
d_gene: NA
v_gene: TRBV30
abundance: few
CDR3aa: CAWSVGMGGYTF
CDR3nt: TGTGCCTGGAGTGTCGGGATGGGGGGCTACACCTTC

j_gene: TRBJ1-1
d_gene: NA
v_gene: TRBV19
abundance: many
CDR3aa: CASSIGGEAFF
CDR3nt: TGTGCCAGTAGCATCGGAGGTGAAGCTTTCTTT